The present TCR beta chain was sequenced within a study of post-analysis software for immune sequencing data. Study context: Included courses were relapsing-remitting and secondary progressive multiple sclerosis; progressive-relapsing multiple sclerosis was also included. Study results and limitations: Compared with controls, patients had more of five TRBV segments, including TRBV5-6, TRBV5-1 and TRBV20-1.

TCR beta cDNA libraries had unique molecular identifiers. Using its own MiXCR run on the PCR reads, TCRdb lists one record per CDR3 protein. The sample contains about 810,000 distinct CDR3 sequences, approximately 53% of which appear only once. This clonotype showed up just once. Antigen: not known. Germline-derived CDR1 and CDR2 are SNHLY and FYNNEI. The CDR3 is 16 amino acids. Trimming took 6 bases from V and 8 from J; bases not matched to a gene: 12. The TCR originated in a girl under 18 with multiple sclerosis. The material sequenced was blood. V gene TRBV2 combines with J gene TRBJ2-1; 11 positions match TRBD2. The CDR3 DNA follows: TGTGCCAGCAGACTAGGGACTAGCGGCCTGTATGATGAGCAGTTCTTC. Its protein product is CASRLGTSGLYDEQFF.